Following are 8 T cell receptor beta chains from one sample sequenced in a study of shared clonotypes between healthy human individuals. CD45RO-negative, CCR7-positively selected cells formed the naive CD8 fraction, excluding terminally differentiated effector memory CD45RA+ cells. Data came from immunoSEQ multiplex PCR; TCRdb stores just in-frame clones and leaves some out. The sample lists about 600,000 clones; roughly 96% were seen once. The source material was naive CD8+ T cells sorted from blood. These TCRs come from a woman aged 30 to 39 in good health.

This rearrangement joins TRBV30 to TRBJ2-2; D may match TRBD1 or TRBD2 (6 bases each). Germline CDR1 and CDR2: GTSNPN and SVGIG (reference sequence). CDR3 length equals 14 residues. V was clipped by 2 bases and J by 4 bases, with 11 bases between them. In nucleotides, the CDR3 is TGTGCCTGGAGTTCGGGGGCGGGCACCGGGGAGCTGTTTTTT. Translation gives CAWSSGAGTGELFF.

The CDR3 DNA reads as TGTGCCAGCAGCCAAGATCGTGGTGTGGCAGCCTATGGCTACACCTTC. Encoded protein: CASSQDRGVAAYGYTF. The chain has TRBV14 and TRBJ1-2; no clear D gene. Per the germline V gene, CDR1 is SGHDN and CDR2 is FVKESK. The CDR3 consists of 16 residues. Trimming took 0 bases from V and 4 from J, leaving 15 bases between them.

This chain joins TRBV28 and TRBJ2-5; D possibly uses TRBD1 or TRBD2 (5 bases each). Germline-derived CDR1 and CDR2 are MDHEN and SYDVKM. The CDR3 is 16 residues long. V was pared by 6 bases and J by 0 bases, with 17 bases between. Here the CDR3 DNA reads TGTGCCAGCAGCCTAACCGGGACCGAGGACCAAGAGACCCAGTACTTC. Residues: CASSLTGTEDQETQYF.

The rearrangement uses TRBV6-6 and TRBJ2-2; a possible D gene is TRBD1 (6 bases). The CDR3 extends over 13 amino acids. V lost 6 bases and J lost 4, with 9 bases in between. Looked up from germline, CDR1 is MNHNY and CDR2 is SVGAGI (reference sequence). The CDR3, as DNA: TGTGCCAGCAGGGGGGCGCGCACCGGGGAGCTGTTTTTT. This encodes CASRGARTGELFF.

V usage is TRBV2 and J usage is TRBJ2-1; tentatively, D is TRBD1 (5 bases). Looked up from germline, CDR1 is SNHLY and CDR2 is FYNNEI. CDR3 length: 16 amino acids. Trimming left V 3 bases short and J 2 bases short, with 14 bases between. As DNA, the CDR3 is TGTGCCAGCAGTGAGCAGGGTGCAGGGCCCTACAATGAGCAGTTCTTC. It codes for CASSEQGAGPYNEQFF.

The rearrangement joins TRBV28 to TRBJ2-7, with 10 positions matching TRBD2. Germline CDR1 and CDR2: MDHEN and SYDVKM. V was clipped by 8 bases and J by 2 bases; unmatched bases: 6. The CDR3 covers 14 residues. This CDR3 reads CASGTSGITYEQYF. As DNA, the CDR3 is TGTGCCAGCGGAACTAGCGGGATAACCTACGAGCAGTACTTC.

The chain joins TRBV2 to TRBJ2-7; 13 bases agree with TRBD2. CDR3 size: 16 residues. V trimming: 6 bases; J trimming: 3 bases; junction bases outside the gene matches: 8. The V gene's germline CDR1 is SNHLY and CDR2 FYNNEI. The CDR3 nucleotides read TGTGCCAGCAGCGAGGGACTAGCGGGGACGCTCTACGAGCAGTACTTC. This gives the protein CASSEGLAGTLYEQYF.

The V call is TRBV6-1, the J call TRBJ2-7; D may be TRBD1 (6 bases). The V gene's germline CDR1 is MNHNS and CDR2 SASEGT. Trimming took off 6 bases at V and 0 bases at J, with 15 bases between the two ends. The CDR3 runs 15 residues. The CDR3 region is CASSYGQLSSYEQYF. CDR3 DNA sequence: TGTGCCAGCAGCTACGGACAGCTGAGCTCCTACGAGCAGTACTTC.